Listed below are T cell receptor beta chains from one sample, sequenced in a study of T cells after yellow fever vaccination. A single record per CDR3 protein comes from TCRdb applying MiXCR to the 5' RACE reads. Seen here are 150,000 to 200,000 distinct CDR3 sequences, 9.3% observed once, and the top ten hold about a third. The sequencing used CD8+ T cells sorted from PBMCs, collected 45 days after the yellow fever booster vaccination. The receptor set was obtained from a man between 18 and 35 years old who received the YFV17D yellow fever vaccine. CDR3s include the opening cysteine and the closing phenylalanine or tryptophan. A D gene is named only where the DNA matches it firmly. Clone size is stated in some rows and not others, as once, few, many or a class when expanded.

TRBD2	few	TRBV7-8	TRBJ2-3	TGTGCCAGCAGTTACGACCGGGGCGGGGGTACGGACACAGATACGCAGTATTTT	CASSYDRGGGTDTDTQYF
-	-	TRBV5-1	TRBJ2-7	TGCGCCAGCAGCCTGACTCCGGGACCGAGCTACGAGCAGTACTTC	CASSLTPGPSYEQYF
TRBD2	-	TRBV3-1	TRBJ2-5	TGTGCCAGCAGCCCGTGGCCTAGCGGGGGCCAGTACCAAGAGACCCAGTACTTC	CASSPWPSGGQYQETQYF
TRBD2	-	TRBV12-3/TRBV12-4	TRBJ2-7	TGTGCCAGCAGTTTCTTGCGGGGGAGCTCCTACGAGCAGTACTTC	CASSFLRGSSYEQYF
TRBD2	few	TRBV12-3/TRBV12-4	TRBJ2-1	TGTGCCAGCAGTTCAATTAGCGGGGACTCCTACAATGAGCAGTTCTTC	CASSSISGDSYNEQFF
TRBD1	few	TRBV5-1	TRBJ1-1	TGCGCCAGCAGCTTGACGACAGGGGAGGGCACTGAAGCTTTCTTT	CASSLTTGEGTEAFF
-	-	TRBV18	TRBJ2-3	TGTGCCAGCTCACCAGTTGACAGGTCTGGCCCAGATACGCAGTATTTT	CASSPVDRSGPDTQYF
TRBD1	few	TRBV5-4	TRBJ2-2	TGTGCCAGCAGCGGCATGGACAGGTGGTACACCGGGGAGCTGTTTTTT	CASSGMDRWYTGELFF
TRBD2	-	TRBV12-3/TRBV12-4	TRBJ2-2	TGTGCCAGCAGGAGACTAGCTGGGACCGGGGAGCTGTTTTTT	CASRRLAGTGELFF
-	few	TRBV27	TRBJ2-5	TGTGCCAGCAGCCCCCGGTCCGAAGGGGGGACCCAGTACTTC	CASSPRSEGGTQYF
TRBD2	few	TRBV9	TRBJ2-1	TGTGCCAGCAGCGTAGGTGGTAGCGGGAACGGGGAGCAGTTCTTC	CASSVGGSGNGEQFF
TRBD1	few	TRBV5-1	TRBJ2-7	TGCGCCAGCAGCTCCCGGGACAGTTCCTACGAGCAGTACTTC	CASSSRDSSYEQYF
-	few	TRBV6-2/TRBV6-3	TRBJ2-2	TGTGCCAGCAGTTACTCGGCAGGGAGCAACACCGGGGAGCTGTTTTTT	CASSYSAGSNTGELFF
-	-	TRBV29-1	TRBJ2-3	TGCAGCGTTCAGGGCGGAAACACAGATACGCAGTATTTT	CSVQGGNTDTQYF
-	-	TRBV28	TRBJ1-2	TGTGCCAGCAGTTTAGGGGACTTCGGCACCTTC	CASSLGDFGTF
-	-	TRBV30	TRBJ2-1	TGTGCCTGGCTTAAGGGTAGCAGCAATGAGCAGTTCTTC	CAWLKGSSNEQFF
-	few	TRBV11-2	TRBJ2-1	TGTGCCAGCAGCCCGTGGGCCGGGGGTGGCAATGAGCAGTTCTTC	CASSPWAGGGNEQFF
TRBD2	few	TRBV24-1	TRBJ2-1	TGTGCCACCAGTGATAGTGCCGGGACTAGCGGGGGGCTCTACAATGAGCAGTTCTTC	CATSDSAGTSGGLYNEQFF
-	few	TRBV29-1	TRBJ2-7	TGCAGCGTCCCCTCGGGACGGGGCTACGAGCAGTACTTC	CSVPSGRGYEQYF
-	few	TRBV4-3	TRBJ1-2	TGCGCCAGCAGCCCAAGGACGGGCTATGGCTACACCTTC	CASSPRTGYGYTF
TRBD2	-	TRBV2	TRBJ2-3	TGTGCCAGCAGCGAGGGACTAGCGGGCACAGATACGCAGTATTTT	CASSEGLAGTDTQYF
TRBD2	few	TRBV11-2	TRBJ2-5	TGTGCCAGCAGCTTTCTCCAGGGCGGGGGAAAAGAGACCCAGTACTTC	CASSFLQGGGKETQYF
TRBD2	many	TRBV6-4	TRBJ2-3	TGTGCCAGCAGTGAGTCTAGCGGGGGGCCCACAGATACGCAGTATTTT	CASSESSGGPTDTQYF
-	-	TRBV7-9	TRBJ2-1	TGTGCCAGCAGCTTAGCGAGGGCCGCCGGATCTTACAATGAGCAGTTCTTC	CASSLARAAGSYNEQFF
-	few	TRBV7-9	TRBJ2-7	TGTGCCAGCAGCTTACGGATCTACGAGCAGTACTTC	CASSLRIYEQYF
TRBD2	-	TRBV7-6	TRBJ2-3	TGTGCCAGCAGCTTAGCGGGAGGGCTTCCCACAGATACGCAGTATTTT	CASSLAGGLPTDTQYF